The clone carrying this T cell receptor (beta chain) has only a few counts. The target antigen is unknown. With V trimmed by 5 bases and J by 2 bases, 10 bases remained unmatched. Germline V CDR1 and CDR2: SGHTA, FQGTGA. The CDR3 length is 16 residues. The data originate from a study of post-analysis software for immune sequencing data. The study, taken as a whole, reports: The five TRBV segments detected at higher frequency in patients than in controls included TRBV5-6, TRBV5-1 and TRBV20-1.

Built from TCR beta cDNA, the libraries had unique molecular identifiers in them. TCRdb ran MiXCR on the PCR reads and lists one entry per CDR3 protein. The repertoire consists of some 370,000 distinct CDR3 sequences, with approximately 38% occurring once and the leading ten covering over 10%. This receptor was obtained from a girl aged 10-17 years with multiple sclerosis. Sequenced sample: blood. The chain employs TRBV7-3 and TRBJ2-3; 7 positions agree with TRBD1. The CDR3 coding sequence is TGTGCCAGCAGCCTTCGACAGGGACGCCCCACAGATACGCAGTATTTT. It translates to CASSLRQGRPTDTQYF.